This TCR beta chain is drawn from a study of CD8+CD57+ T cells in acquired aplastic anemia. Study details: CD4+ cells from healthy donors averaged about 10.8 million reads.

Germline-derived CDR1 and CDR2 are SQVTM and ANQGSEA. The J segment lost 7 bases and the V segment lost 3 bases, leaving 5 bases of the junction unmatched. CDR3 length: 14 amino acids. Profiles of TCR beta VDJ and CDR3 were generated from a genomic DNA template. MiXCR, applied by TCRdb to the reads, yields one record per CDR3 protein. The sample carries some 130,000 distinct CDR3 sequences, roughly two fifths recorded once. Sequencing was done on a sample of sorted CD4+, CD8+, or CD8+CD57+ T cells (not recorded which) from PBMCs. The rearrangement uses TRBV29-1 and TRBJ1-6, with 8 bases fitting TRBD1. The sequence was collected from a human donor in good health, serving as a control. CDR3 in amino acids: CSVDWTGQNSPLHF. CDR3 bases: TGCAGCGTTGATTGGACAGGGCAAAATTCACCCCTCCACTTT.